This T cell receptor beta chain was identified in a study of cytomegalovirus exposure and HLA in healthy donors. The CDR3 runs to 13 residues. CDR1 and CDR2 from the germline V gene are GTSNPN and SVGIG (reference sequence). V was pared by 1 base and J by 5 bases, with 9 bases between. Amplification used 60 Vbeta primers and 13 Jbeta primers. Only in-frame clones appear in the TCRdb table, and some are missing; sequencing was by immunoSEQ multiplex PCR. Of roughly 98,000 clones listed, about 80% are singletons. The chain joins TRBV30 to TRBJ1-5; the D gene is possibly TRBD1 (5 bases). This TCR came from a man aged 35-49 years in good health and CMV-seronegative. Sequencing was done on a sample of PBMCs. In DNA, the CDR3 is TGTGCCTGGAGTGGGTCCAGGGATCAGCCCCAGCATTTT. Translating gives CAWSGSRDQPQHF.